This T cell receptor (beta chain) appears in the sequencing data of a study of molecular identifiers for immune sequencing clone quantification. Study background: In replicates, RNA from roughly 20,000 or 100,000 naive CD8 cells was split five ways, four sequenced. Study-level findings and limits: One cell's worth of spiked Jurkat TCR RNA was reportedly detectable among 1 million or so naive cells.

CDR1 and CDR2 (germline): SQVTM, ANQGSEA. With V trimmed by 5 bases and J by 5 bases, 13 bases remained unmatched. The CDR3 runs 15 residues. This clonotype was recorded many times. The antigen is unknown. The authors gated naive CD8 T cells as CD8+CD4-CCR7+CD45RA+ for sorting. Bulk TCR libraries were made with methods that had been previously described and with listed TCR primers. Via MiXCR, TCRdb re-called the PCR reads, giving one row per CDR3 protein. The table shows about half a million distinct CDR3 sequences, with 20% to 25% occurring only once. Sequenced: naive CD8+ T cells from blood, with Jurkat cell RNA spiked in. Subset in this sample: FACS-sorted CD8+CD4-CCR7+CD45RA+ naive T cells. This TCR came from a human donor in good health. Some libraries in this study had Jurkat cell RNA spiked in. The chain employs TRBV29-1 and TRBJ2-5; 8 bases are a match to TRBD2. For the CDR3, the DNA is TGCAGCGTTTCGACTAAGCGGGAGTCGGGGGAGACCCAGTACTTC. Its translation: CSVSTKRESGETQYF.